These T cell receptor beta chains were read from a single sample in a study of T-cell memory formation after mild COVID-19. TCRdb fed the 5' RACE reads into MiXCR, producing one record per CDR3 protein. The sample includes some 40,000 distinct CDR3 sequences, about 6% of them seen just once. Source material: PBMCs or a T cell subset sorted from them (not recorded which). These receptors were taken from an adult who had mild COVID-19 (a few samples of this study predate the infection). Cell type and time point are not known. Both conserved end residues are part of each CDR3. A D gene is named only where the DNA matches it firmly. Rows give clone size only sometimes, using once, few, many, or a class for an expanded clone.

D,size,J,V,DNA,CDR3
-,few,TRBJ2-5,TRBV12-3/TRBV12-4,TGTGCCAGCAGTTTTAGTGTAGGAGAGACCCAGTACTTC,CASSFSVGETQYF
-,-,TRBJ2-7,TRBV5-4,TGTGCCAGCAGCTTGTGGGGGACCGGGGGACAGTACTTC,CASSLWGTGGQYF
-,-,TRBJ1-1,TRBV29-1,TGCAGCGCCTCGACAGGCCCGGGCACTGAAGCTTTCTTT,CSASTGPGTEAFF
-,many,TRBJ1-5,TRBV12-3/TRBV12-4,TGTGCCAGCAGTAGGGACGGAAAAAGCAATCAGCCCCAGCATTTT,CASSRDGKSNQPQHF
-,-,TRBJ1-5,TRBV24-1,TGTGCCACCAGTGTCCAGGGCAATCAGCCCCAGCATTTT,CATSVQGNQPQHF
TRBD2,-,TRBJ2-2,TRBV7-2,TGTGCCAGCAGCTTAGCGGTAGCGGGAGGCAACACCGGGGAGCTGTTTTTT,CASSLAVAGGNTGELFF
TRBD2,many,TRBJ2-7,TRBV15,TGTGCCACCAGCAGGGCGGGGGGGCTGGACGAGCAGTACTTC,CATSRAGGLDEQYF
-,many,TRBJ1-2,TRBV12-3/TRBV12-4,TGTGCCACCTCTAGATTGAGGAGAAACTATGGCTACACCTTC,CATSRLRRNYGYTF
-,few,TRBJ2-4,TRBV3-1,TGTGCCAGCAGCCAAGGAGGTGGTCAGTACTTC,CASSQGGGQYF
TRBD2,many,TRBJ2-1,TRBV7-3,TGTGCCAGCAGCCCCAGTCTAGCGGGGGGATACAATGAGCAGTTCTTC,CASSPSLAGGYNEQFF
TRBD1,few,TRBJ2-2,TRBV7-8,TGTGCCAGCAGCCCCAGGGGACAGGGCGTCACCGGGGAGCTGTTTTTT,CASSPRGQGVTGELFF
-,-,TRBJ2-3,TRBV2,TGTGCCAGCCTCCGAACACCCTCCGGAGATACGCTGTATTTT,CASLRTPSGDTLYF
-,many,TRBJ2-5,TRBV7-9,TGTGCCAGCAGCTTGAATGAGGCCCAGTACTTC,CASSLNEAQYF
-,few,TRBJ2-2,TRBV20-1,TGCAGTGCTAGAGATCTACCAACAACCACCGGGGAGCTGTTTTTT,CSARDLPTTTGELFF
TRBD1,-,TRBJ2-2,TRBV27,TGTGCCAGCTCCGAACCGGACAGGGCGAACACCGGGGAGCTGTTTTTT,CASSEPDRANTGELFF
TRBD2,many,TRBJ2-1,TRBV20-1,TGCAGTGCTAGAATAGCGGGCCTCTCCTACAATGAGCAGTTCTTC,CSARIAGLSYNEQFF
TRBD1,many,TRBJ2-1,TRBV7-2,TGTGCCAGCAGCTTGACAGGGGGCGCAGGCAATGAGCAGTTCTTC,CASSLTGGAGNEQFF
TRBD1,many,TRBJ2-3,TRBV7-9,TGTGCCAGCAGCTTACTCACAGGGGGCGGCACAGATACGCAGTATTTT,CASSLLTGGGTDTQYF
-,few,TRBJ2-1,TRBV6-7,TGTGCCAGCAGTTGCCACAGTCGTCGTGAGCAGTTCTTC,CASSCHSRREQFF
-,many,TRBJ1-6,TRBV4-1,TGCGCCAGCAGCCAAGATCGAGGGAGGCGGAGCCTTTTT,CASSQDRGRRSLF
-,many,TRBJ1-5,TRBV2,TGTGCCAGCAGCGGTGGGAGCAATCAGCCCCAGCATTTT,CASSGGSNQPQHF
TRBD1,many,TRBJ2-5,TRBV6-6,TGTGCCAGCAGTTTTGGGGGACAGGGTCGTCAAGAGACCCAGTACTTC,CASSFGGQGRQETQYF
TRBD1,few,TRBJ1-6,TRBV3-1,TGTGCCAGCAGCCAAGGACAGGGCAGATCACCCCTCCACTTT,CASSQGQGRSPLHF
-,many,TRBJ1-3,TRBV10-3,TGTGCCATCAGTGGGTCTGGAAACACCATATATTTT,CAISGSGNTIYF
TRBD1,-,TRBJ1-1,TRBV6-2/TRBV6-3,TGTGCCAGCAATCGACAGGGGTGGACTGAAGCTTTCTTT,CASNRQGWTEAFF
-,-,TRBJ2-3,TRBV7-9,TGTGCCAGCAGCTTAGCCGCAGCGGCAGATACGCAGTATTTT,CASSLAAAADTQYF
TRBD2,few,TRBJ2-1,TRBV12-3/TRBV12-4,TGTGCCGCGGGGAGGGCCGGCGACAATGAGCAGTTCTTC,CAAGRAGDNEQFF
TRBD2,many,TRBJ2-7,TRBV12-3/TRBV12-4,TGTGCCAGCAGTTTGCGTCTAGCGGGAGCAATCCTCTACGAGCAGTACTTC,CASSLRLAGAILYEQYF
-,many,TRBJ2-7,TRBV5-1,TGCGCCAGCAGCTTGTCTTCGAGTGGACAGCGAAGTTCCTACGAGCAGTACTTC,CASSLSSSGQRSSYEQYF
TRBD2,many,TRBJ2-5,TRBV4-2,TGTGCCAGCAGCTTGGGACTAGCGGCTATGGAGACCCAGTACTTC,CASSLGLAAMETQYF
-,many,TRBJ2-5,TRBV5-1,TGCGCCAGCAGCTTGGGAGATCCGGGGCGGGAGACCCAGTACTTC,CASSLGDPGRETQYF
TRBD1,few,TRBJ1-1,TRBV6-2/TRBV6-3,TGTGCCAGCAGACAAGGACCGACAGGGGGTAACACTGAAGCTTTCTTT,CASRQGPTGGNTEAFF
-,many,TRBJ2-7,TRBV7-2,TGTGCCAGCAGCCGAAAAGGTGGGGGGAGCTCCTACGAGCAGTACTTC,CASSRKGGGSSYEQYF
TRBD1,-,TRBJ2-2,TRBV6-6,TGTGCCAGCAGTTACTCACGGACAGGGGAGAACACCGGGGAGCTGTTTTTT,CASSYSRTGENTGELFF
-,-,TRBJ1-2,TRBV3-1,TGTGCCAGCAGCCCATCCCTTCGGGACGGCTACACCTTC,CASSPSLRDGYTF
TRBD2,-,TRBJ2-4,TRBV11-2,TGTGCCAGCAGCCCACGTCCGGACGGGAGGGGAGGCAAAAACATTCAGTACTTC,CASSPRPDGRGGKNIQYF
-,many,TRBJ2-1,TRBV6-5,TGTGCCAGCAGAAACAACAATGAGCAGTTCTTC,CASRNNNEQFF
TRBD2,-,TRBJ2-1,TRBV10-3,TGTGCCATCGGGGAGGGGAGCTTCTACAATGAGCAGTTCTTC,CAIGEGSFYNEQFF
TRBD1,-,TRBJ2-5,TRBV18,TGTGCCAGCTCATCCAGACAGGGGGGAGAGACCCAGTACTTC,CASSSRQGGETQYF
TRBD1,many,TRBJ1-1,TRBV5-1,TGCGCCAGCAGCGGACCACAGGGGGGCACTGAAGCTTTCTTT,CASSGPQGGTEAFF
-,many,TRBJ2-2,TRBV5-1,TGCGCCAGCAGCTTGGATGGAGGGTCCGGGGAGCTGTTTTTT,CASSLDGGSGELFF
-,many,TRBJ2-2,TRBV7-3,TGTGCCAGCAGCTCCGGGCCTCGGACCGGGGAGCTGTTTTTT,CASSSGPRTGELFF